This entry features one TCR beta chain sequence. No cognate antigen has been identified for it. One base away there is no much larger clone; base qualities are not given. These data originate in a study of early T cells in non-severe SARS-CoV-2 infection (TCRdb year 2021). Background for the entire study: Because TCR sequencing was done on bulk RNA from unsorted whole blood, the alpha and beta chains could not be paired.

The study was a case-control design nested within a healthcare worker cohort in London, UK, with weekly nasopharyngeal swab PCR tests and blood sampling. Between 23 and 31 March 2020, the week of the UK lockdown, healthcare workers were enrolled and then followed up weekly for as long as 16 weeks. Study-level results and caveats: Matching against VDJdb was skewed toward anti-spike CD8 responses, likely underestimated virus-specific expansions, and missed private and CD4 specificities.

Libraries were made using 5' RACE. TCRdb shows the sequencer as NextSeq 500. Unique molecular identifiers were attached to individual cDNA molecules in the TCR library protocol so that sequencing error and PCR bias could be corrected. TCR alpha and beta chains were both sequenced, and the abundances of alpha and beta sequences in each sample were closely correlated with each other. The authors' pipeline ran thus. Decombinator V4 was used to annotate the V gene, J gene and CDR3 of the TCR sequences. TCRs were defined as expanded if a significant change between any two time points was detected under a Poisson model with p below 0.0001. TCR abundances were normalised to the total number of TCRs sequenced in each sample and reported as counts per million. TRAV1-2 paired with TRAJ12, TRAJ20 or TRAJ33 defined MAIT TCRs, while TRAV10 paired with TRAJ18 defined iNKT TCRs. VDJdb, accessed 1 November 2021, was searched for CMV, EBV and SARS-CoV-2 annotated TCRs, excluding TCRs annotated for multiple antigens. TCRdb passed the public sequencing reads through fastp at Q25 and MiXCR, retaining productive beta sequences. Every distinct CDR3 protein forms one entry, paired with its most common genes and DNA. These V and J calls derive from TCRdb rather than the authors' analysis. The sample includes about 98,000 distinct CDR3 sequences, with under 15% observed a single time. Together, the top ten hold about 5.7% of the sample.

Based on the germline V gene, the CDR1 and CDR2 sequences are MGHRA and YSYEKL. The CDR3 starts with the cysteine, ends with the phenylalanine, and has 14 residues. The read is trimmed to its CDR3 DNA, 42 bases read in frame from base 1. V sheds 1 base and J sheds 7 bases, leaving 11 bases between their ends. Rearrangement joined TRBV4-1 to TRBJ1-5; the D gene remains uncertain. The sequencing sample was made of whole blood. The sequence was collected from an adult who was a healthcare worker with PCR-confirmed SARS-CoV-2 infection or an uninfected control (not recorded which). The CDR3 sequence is CASSQVAAGQPQHF. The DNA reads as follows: TGCGCCAGCAGCCAAGTGGCTGCGGGCCAGCCCCAGCATTTT.